This T cell receptor (beta chain) was found in a study of cytomegalovirus exposure and HLA in healthy donors. Study information: In a previous analysis, some 110 million unique TCR beta sequences were found from 150 million to 200 million T cells. Study outcomes and limitations: Later analysis suggested links between common viral pathogens and several top significant clusters. Among the CMV-associated chains, a few were confirmed in vitro as specific for CMV antigens. Altogether, 150 to 200 TCR beta chains were recorded as cytomegalovirus-associated.

CDR3 length: 13 residues. Germline V gene sequence: CDR1 KGHSH, CDR2 LQKENI. The junction had 1 base not matched to a gene; V was cut back by 3 bases and J by 5 bases. 13 Jbeta primers and 60 Vbeta primers were used for the PCR. The repertoire was sequenced with immunoSEQ multiplex PCR; TCRdb's copy has only in-frame clones and lacks some. Among about 110,000 clones, about four fifths were seen once, and the ten largest hold 1.3%. Comments on this clone: Its antigen is as yet unknown.

The receptor comes from a man in his thirties or forties in good health and CMV-seronegative. This sequence joins TRBV18 and TRBJ2-7, with 10 bases aligning to TRBD1. The sample taken for sequencing was PBMCs. The CDR3 loop is CASSPGQGNEQYF. The DNA of the CDR3 is TGTGCCAGCTCACCGGGACAGGGGAACGAGCAGTACTTC. The whole variable domain, filled in from reference TRBV18 and TRBJ2-7, reads NAGVMQNPRHLVRRRGQEARLRCSPMKGHSHVYWYRQLPEEGLKFMVYLQKENIIDESGMPKERFSAEFPKEGPSILRIQQVVRGDSAAYFCASSPGQGNEQYFGPGTRLTVT.